The TCR beta chain described here comes from a study of cytomegalovirus exposure and HLA in healthy donors (dated by TCRdb to 2017 to 2019). Study-wide context: In an earlier analysis of some 550 of the donors, around 300 Gb of sequence data and approximately 100 million unique TCR beta sequences from approximately 180 million T cells were reported. Of the roughly 410 genotyped donors, roughly 80% were placed in the genetic ancestry cluster associated with self-reported Caucasian donors. HLA typing covered class I and class II loci at four-digit resolution. A separate validation cohort of about 110 different subjects was used in addition to the approximately 610-subject first cohort. The study aimed to test whether cataloging public T cell receptors could reveal signatures of past pathogen exposure. To predict cytomegalovirus infection status, the study brought together high-throughput TCR immunosequencing, statistical association of individual TCRs with disease status, and machine learning. Donor age, sex, ethnicity and CMV serostatus were compiled alongside the repertoire data. Using immunosequencing, the study profiled T cell repertoires from 640 or so subjects and related those repertoires to cytomegalovirus serostatus. About 300 gigabases of sequencing data and approximately 85 million unique TCR sequences were included in an early release covering over 600 HLA-typed donors. A later genetic analysis used genome-wide SNP genotypes for about 65% of the 666 donors, treating that subset as a discovery cohort. Rather than using new phenotypic data, the later analysis identified candidate immune exposures from TCR beta sequences and from how often those sequences occurred across donors. A later analysis re-analyzed previously published TCR beta repertoires from hundreds of donors and added high-resolution HLA genotyping to study TCR occurrence patterns. In an earlier analysis of more than 550 of the donors, high-throughput TCR beta sequencing was used to judge whether each TCR beta V gene segment behaved as functional or pseudogenic. Several DR-DQ haplotypes were treated as single units for association and clustering because of strong linkage in the cohort. Every repertoire in the discovery cohort had been generated on one and the same sequencing platform. The number of typed donors differed by locus: roughly 620-630 for A, B, C, DRB1 and DQB1; approximately 520 for DQA1; 606 for DPA1; and roughly 490 for DPB1. Among about 370 genotyped donors of the cohort, an average of approximately 220,000 unique TCR beta nucleotide sequences was sequenced per donor, of which roughly 18% were non-productive. Broader findings and caveats from the paper: Specific HLA alleles were associated with over 15,000 TCR beta sequences at a false discovery rate of 0.05 in a later analysis. The 87-base-pair reads could not distinguish some IMGT-functional V segments, including TRBV6-2 and TRBV6-3, so those segments were excluded. A later genetic analysis reported fewer N-insertions in productive TCRs among donors in an Asian-associated ancestry cluster than the roughly 720-donor mean. In an earlier analysis of some 500 of the donors, most TCR beta V segments were observed in productive rearrangements about 90% or about 30% of the time, broadly matching IMGT annotations. According to the authors, the approach could potentially be generalized to other disease states and immunological phenotypes. While some public TCRs were present in many individuals, most TCR sequences turned up only very rarely across donors. The study gave a list of about 160 TCR beta chains associated with cytomegalovirus. This cohort had only TCR beta chains sequenced, and the lack of alpha or paired-chain data limited which features could be detected. Immune exposure information for the cohort was limited to CMV serostatus. Presence/absence analyses assumed roughly uniform sequencing depth across donors, an assumption that may not hold. A further reported finding was that TCR beta sequences accurately predicted the HLA-A and HLA-B alleles for most subjects in the first cohort. Linkage disequilibrium might explain the correlated functional status among segregating V segments, but an unknown experimental factor could not be ruled out. A later analysis found that HLA-associated TCR beta chains were more clonally expanded and had lower generation probabilities than equally common non-associated chains. The earlier analysis of approximately 590 of the donors excluded around 17 rarely observed V segments, including chromosome 9 orphons, because counts were too low. A few of the identified cytomegalovirus-associated TCR beta chains were confirmed in vitro to be specific for cytomegalovirus antigens. According to a later analysis, parvovirus B19, influenza, CMV and Epstein-Barr virus appeared linked to several top co-occurrence clusters. HLA typing was unavailable for some donors at each locus, so association tests used only the typed subset. When HLA alleles, especially DR and DQ, strongly co-occurred, TCR associations were difficult to assign to individual alleles. In a later analysis, TCR association rates were found to vary across HLA loci, with the most associated TCRs seen for DRB1 alleles and the fewest for HLA-C alleles. The classifier was reported to diagnose cytomegalovirus status with high specificity and sensitivity in both the original cohort and the validation cohort. According to a later analysis, most CMV-associated TCR beta chains appeared to be HLA-restricted, and the HLA associations seemed to be driven largely by CMV exposure. A group of highly shared sequence variants was considered likely to be a technical artifact of the sequencing pipeline. V-gene and J-gene trimming of TCR beta chains was associated with a missense DCLRE1C variant in a later genetic analysis, and the association was replicated in an independent cohort.

In total, approximately 610 healthy bone marrow donors made up the cohort. All cohort members were sampled while nominally healthy, although unrecorded immune exposures were likely present. The donor tested CMV seronegative and was one of the 352 seronegative cohort members. A peripheral blood sample was provided by each donor, and peripheral blood mononuclear cells were used for TCR beta sequencing. The Qiagen DNeasy Blood Extraction Kit was used to extract genomic DNA from the blood cell samples. Library preparation used the immunoSEQ multiplex PCR assay. The multiplex PCR relied on a mix of 60 forward primers for TCR Vbeta segments and 13 reverse primers for TCR Jbeta segments. Amplification of the CDR3 region of rearranged TCR beta genes was performed with a multiplex PCR assay on genomic DNA. The amplified TCR beta libraries were sequenced on the Illumina HiSeq System as 87-base-pair reads. On the authors' methods: A later analysis counted around 72 million unique TCR beta chains across the 666 repertoires, and 9 million to 14 million of these chains were shared by at least two donors. A nearest-neighbor algorithm error-corrected the raw reads and collapsed the reads into unique sequences, merging closely related sequences to remove PCR and sequencing errors. CDR3 sequences were aligned to IMGT reference sequences to assign V, D and J gene segments. For a sequence to be retained, a match of at least six nucleotides to both a V gene segment and a J gene segment was required. Rearrangements were called productive when the CDR3 lacked stop codons and stayed in frame with V and J; all others were non-productive. CDR3 was defined according to IMGT convention as the region running from the second conserved V-encoded cysteine to the conserved J-encoded phenylalanine. Sequences without an unambiguous match to a single V gene segment were excluded from the earlier analysis of 450 to 650 of the donors. In an earlier analysis of roughly 600 of the donors, a V segment was called functional when productive rearrangements were above 56.7%, and segregating when the standard deviation between donors exceeded 5%. A statistical classification framework was built for diagnosing cytomegalovirus status from the catalog of TCR beta chain sequences. V and J gene assignment, in a later analysis, came from comparing TCR nucleotide sequences with IMGT/GENE-DB human TR gene sequences. The TCRdist pipeline was used in a later analysis to assign CDR3 sequences and most-parsimonious VDJ recombination scenarios. In a later analysis, every TCR beta chain was defined by the combination of its CDR3 amino acid sequence and its V-gene family, and reads without a unique V-gene family were dropped. A later analysis removed over 500 highly shared, low-generation-probability nucleotide sequences to deal with suspected cross-contamination and a sequencing artifact. A later analysis calculated a clonal expansion index for each public chain from normalized within-repertoire ranks of inferred template counts. In a later analysis, generation probabilities were computed with a VDJ recombination model fitted to out-of-frame rearrangements, and the resulting probabilities were checked against IGoR. A later analysis scored TCR-TCR, TCR-HLA and TCR-CMV co-occurrence with hypergeometric tests, applying a repertoire-size bias correction to TCR pairs. To estimate false discovery rates, a later analysis permuted the HLA or CMV assignments 20 times. A later analysis grouped co-occurring TCRs with DBSCAN, adding TCRdist sequence similarity when clustering within HLA-allele-positive subsets. Co-occurrence clustering excluded repertoires with fewer than 30,000 or more than 120,000 public chains, plus five with anomalous nucleotide sharing. What TCRdb holds here is the immuneACCESS table cut down to in-frame rearrangements. Part of the clones is not present; checked against another copy, under half of the missing clones reflect an unresolved V gene, and the others are unexplained. The DNA gave D and trimming, while V, J and clone size come from that table. The sample contains 100,000 to 130,000 clones, roughly 73% of them found a single time. The ten largest make up 7.8% of the sample.

The germline V gene encodes CDR1 MDHEN and CDR2 SYDVKM. The junction shows trimming of 1 base on V and 3 bases on J, plus 13 bases between the germline ends. From the cysteine up to the phenylalanine, the CDR3 has a length of 15 residues. The retained sequence is limited to the CDR3, 45 bases, with the frame set at the first base. As regards this clone: What antigen it recognizes has not been identified. No per-base quality is available; no much larger clone lies one base away.

The sequence came from a man under 40 in good health and CMV-seronegative. The sequence links TRBV28 to TRBJ2-7; possibly the D gene is TRBD1, per 5 matching bases. The sequenced sample was PBMCs. At the DNA level, the sequence is TGTGCCAGCAGTTTATTTCCAGGGAATGACTACGAGCAGTACTTC. The translation is CASSLFPGNDYEQYF.